These 23 T cell receptor beta chains were all obtained from the same sample, sequenced in a study of T cells in Graves' hyperthyroidism and ophthalmopathy. Amplification of TCR beta CDR3 regions was performed using RNA transcripts as template. First-round RT-PCR targeting the TCR CDR3 was performed with the HTBI primer set. TCRdb fed the multiplex PCR reads into MiXCR, producing one record per CDR3 protein. The sample consists of approximately 320,000 distinct CDR3 sequences, 16% of them appearing once. The sample consisted of blood. These receptors all come from a man aged 30-40 years with Graves' hyperthyroidism.

This clonotype was seen only a few times. The rearrangement joins TRBV5-4 to TRBJ2-1; either TRBD1 or TRBD2 may supply D (5 bases each). In germline, CDR1 is SGHNT, CDR2 YYREEE (reference sequence). The CDR3 consists of 13 residues. Deletions cut 1 base from V and 9 bases from J, with 11 bases between. The CDR3 bases are TGTGCCAGCAGCTTGATGGGGACGGGTGAGCAGTTCTTC. Translating gives CASSLMGTGEQFF.

This clonotype was seen many times. The rearrangement joins TRBV6-1 to TRBJ2-7; TRBD2 might be the D (5 bases). V was cut by 6 bases and J by 4 bases, with 19 bases left in between. Per the germline V gene, CDR1 is MNHNS and CDR2 is SASEGT. The CDR3 loop spans 15 amino acids. In DNA, the CDR3 is TGTGCCAGCAGCCCCCGCGGGCAAGGCCTGTACGAGCAGTACTTC. Its translation is CASSPRGQGLYEQYF.

This clonotype was seen at least ten times. V gene TRBV20-1 combines with J gene TRBJ2-5, with 8 positions matching TRBD2. Looked up from germline, CDR1 is DFQATT and CDR2 is SNEGSKA (reference sequence). V lost 2 bases to trimming and J lost 5 bases; unmatched junction nucleotides: 13. The CDR3 runs 16 residues. The CDR3 loop reads CSARLREGGVWETQYF. In nucleotides, the CDR3 is TGCAGTGCTAGATTACGGGAGGGCGGAGTTTGGGAGACCCAGTACTTC.

Many counts were recorded for this clonotype. The chain has TRBV2 and TRBJ2-1; 15 bases agree with TRBD2. Germline-derived CDR1 and CDR2 are SNHLY and FYNNEI. After removal of 9 bases from V and 7 bases from J, the junction contained 7 bases not matched to a gene. CDR3 size: 15 residues. This chain's CDR3 is CASWIGTSGRNEQFF. Here the CDR3 DNA reads TGTGCCAGTTGGATTGGGACTAGCGGGAGGAATGAGCAGTTCTTC.

This clonotype appeared many times. The chain has TRBV2 and TRBJ2-2, with TRBD2 matching 11 bases. The V and J ends lost 6 bases and 2 bases, in that order; junction bases with no gene match: 5. The germline CDR1 and CDR2 sequences are SNHLY and FYNNEI. This CDR3 spans 16 amino acids. This chain's CDR3 is CASRGGLAVNTGELFF. The DNA of the CDR3 is TGTGCCAGCAGAGGGGGACTAGCGGTCAACACCGGGGAGCTGTTTTTT.

This clonotype was observed many times. The chain recombines TRBV20-1 with TRBJ2-1; 7 bases align to TRBD2. The CDR3 is 16 amino acids. The germline CDR1 and CDR2 sequences are DFQATT and SNEGSKA (reference sequence). J gave up 3 bases and V 0 bases, and 8 bases lay outside the gene matches. Here the CDR3 DNA reads TGCAGTGCTAGAGATCAACAGCGGGGATACTACAATGAGCAGTTCTTC. Translating gives CSARDQQRGYYNEQFF.

This clonotype was found a few times. This rearrangement joins TRBV18 to TRBJ2-2; 7 bases align to TRBD1. This CDR3 has 13 residues. Germline V gene sequence: CDR1 KGHSH, CDR2 LQKENI. J was trimmed by 11 bases and V by 1 base; bases with no gene match: 4. Here the CDR3 DNA reads TGTGCCAGCTCACCACGACAGGGTTCCGAGCTGTTTTTT. This sequence encodes CASSPRQGSELFF. Based on the CDR3 plus reference TRBV18 and TRBJ2-2, the full variable domain is NAGVMQNPRHLVRRRGQEARLRCSPMKGHSHVYWYRQLPEEGLKFMVYLQKENIIDESGMPKERFSAEFPKEGPSILRIQQVVRGDSAAYFCASSPRQGSELFFGEGSRLTVL.

This clonotype was detected many times. The V call is TRBV6-2 or TRBV6-3, the J call TRBJ1-2; D is unclear. Germline V gene data show CDR1 as MNHEY and CDR2 as SVGEGT. The V gene lost 5 bases and the J gene lost 4 bases, with 11 bases spanning the gap. This CDR3 has 13 amino acids. The CDR3 sequence: CASSLAGAYGYTF. As DNA, the CDR3 is TGTGCCAGCAGTCTGGCGGGTGCCTATGGCTACACCTTC.

This clonotype was recorded at least ten times. This chain connects TRBV20-1 to TRBJ2-7; 10 bases agree with TRBD1. The CDR3 covers 14 residues. Germline assignment: CDR1 DFQATT and CDR2 SNEGSKA (reference sequence). The junction had 3 bases not matched to a gene; V was cut back by 4 bases and J by 0 bases. CDR3 region: CSATRDRGSYEQYF. CDR3 bases: TGCAGTGCTACCCGGGACAGGGGCTCCTACGAGCAGTACTTC.

This clonotype was seen at least ten times. J is TRBJ1-1 and V is TRBV5-1, with D possibly TRBD1 on 6 matching bases. V dropped 1 base and J dropped 0 bases, with 16 bases sitting between them. The germline gives CDR1 SGHRS, CDR2 YFSETQ. The length of the CDR3 is 17 residues. The CDR3 loop reads CASSLFSTGIMNTEAFF. The CDR3 nucleotides read TGCGCCAGCAGCTTGTTCTCAACAGGGATCATGAACACTGAAGCTTTCTTT. The entire variable domain, with the rest obtained from reference TRBV5-1 and TRBJ1-1, is as follows: KAGVTQTPRYLIKTRGQQVTLSCSPISGHRSVSWYQQTPGQGLQFLFEYFSETQRNKGNFPGRFSGRQFSNSRSEMNVSTLELGDSALYLCASSLFSTGIMNTEAFFGQGTRLTVV.

This clonotype has at least ten counts. CDR3 in amino acids: CASSPQRNYQPQHF. In DNA form, the CDR3 reads TGTGCCAGCTCACCTCAGCGGAACTATCAGCCCCAGCATTTT. This chain joins TRBV18 and TRBJ1-5; D is unclear. Germline CDR1 KGHSH, CDR2 LQKENI. There are 14 residues in the CDR3. V lost 3 bases, J lost 5 bases, and 11 bases lay in between.

The chain couples TRBV11-2 to TRBJ1-1; D is uncertain. Germline CDR1 reads SGHAT; CDR2 reads FQNNGV. Trimming cost V 1 base and J 1 base, with 13 bases left between them. CDR3 length equals 16 residues. The CDR3 is CASSLAWGRSNTEAFF. The CDR3, as DNA: TGTGCCAGCAGCTTAGCGTGGGGTCGGTCGAACACTGAAGCTTTCTTT.

The chain carries TRBV28 and TRBJ1-3, with unresolved D. This CDR3 contains 14 residues. The germline gives CDR1 MDHEN, CDR2 SYDVKM. The V gene lost 2 bases and the J gene lost 7 bases, with 12 bases spanning the gap. Here the CDR3 reads CASSLLGIVNTIYF. In DNA form, the CDR3 reads TGTGCCAGCAGTTTACTGGGGATTGTGAACACCATATATTTT.

This clonotype was found many times. The V call is TRBV14, the J call TRBJ2-3, with D unresolved. Trimming pared 2 bases from V and 3 bases from J, leaving 12 bases between. This CDR3 contains 15 residues. Germline V CDR1 and CDR2: SGHDN, FVKESK. For the CDR3, the DNA is TGTGCCAGCAGCCAACCAGGAGCAAGGACAGATACGCAGTATTTT. Its translation: CASSQPGARTDTQYF.

This clonotype came up many times. This rearrangement joins TRBV12-3 or TRBV12-4 to TRBJ1-2, with D perhaps matching TRBD1 (6 bases). CDR3 size: 11 residues. The germline V and J ends were trimmed by 6 bases and 4 bases, with 6 bases remaining between them. CDR3 protein: CASRDSYGYTF. The CDR3 DNA reads TGTGCCAGCAGGGACAGCTATGGCTACACCTTC.

The V call is TRBV5-1, the J call TRBJ2-1; no clear D. The germline V gene encodes CDR1 SGHRS and CDR2 YFSETQ. Between the trimmed V and J ends, which lost 1 base and 3 bases, there was a span of 5 bases. CDR3 length: 13 amino acids. For the CDR3, the DNA is TGCGCCAGCAGCTTGCCTTACTACAATGAGCAGTTCTTC. This gives the protein CASSLPYYNEQFF. The full variable domain, its missing parts supplied by reference TRBV5-1 and TRBJ2-1, is KAGVTQTPRYLIKTRGQQVTLSCSPISGHRSVSWYQQTPGQGLQFLFEYFSETQRNKGNFPGRFSGRQFSNSRSEMNVSTLELGDSALYLCASSLPYYNEQFFGPGTRLTVL.

This clonotype was found many times. The chain combines TRBV27 with TRBJ2-7; 7 nucleotides line up with TRBD2. The CDR3 covers 16 residues. The V gene end was trimmed by 3 bases and the J gene end by 3 bases; junction bases not matched to a gene: 11. Per germline, CDR1 MNHEY and CDR2 SMNVEV (reference sequence). CDR3 DNA: TGTGCCAGCAGTTTTGGCAGCGGGACGGGTGTCTACGAGCAGTACTTC. Residues: CASSFGSGTGVYEQYF.

This clonotype was seen at least ten times. This chain uses TRBV7-9 with TRBJ2-3; maybe TRBD1 (5 bases). This CDR3 is built from 16 residues. Trimming shortened V by 5 bases and J by 2 bases, and 17 bases separated the two germline ends. Germline CDR1 SEHNR, CDR2 FQNEAQ (reference sequence). CDR3 bases: TGTGCCAGCAGCCCGATCCGTGGGGCCTCCACAGATACGCAGTATTTT. Translated, it gives CASSPIRGASTDTQYF.

In its sample, this clonotype was seen many times. CDR3 DNA sequence: TGTGCCAGCAGCTTCAGTCAGTATATACAAGAGACCCAGTACTTC. It translates to CASSFSQYIQETQYF. The chain recombines TRBV11-3 with TRBJ2-5; D is ambiguous. Germline V gene data show CDR1 as SGHNT and CDR2 as YENEEA. CDR3 length: 15 amino acids. The ends were cut back, 3 bases at V and 2 bases at J, with 13 bases in the middle.

This clonotype was picked up many times. The chain joins TRBV10-3 to TRBJ2-3, with D uncertain. Trimming left V 3 bases short and J 6 bases short, with 7 bases between. The CDR3 consists of 12 residues. Germline lookup yields CDR1 ENHRY and CDR2 SYGVKD. CDR3 DNA sequence: TGTGCCATCAGTGAAGATGGGGATACGCAGTATTTT. It translates to CAISEDGDTQYF.

V and J are TRBV7-2 and TRBJ2-5, with a possible D match to TRBD2 (6 bases). Trimming took off 7 bases at V and 5 bases at J, with 14 bases between the two ends. CDR3 length: 13 amino acids. CDR1 and CDR2 (germline): SGHTA, FQGNSA. The CDR3 region is CASTVGGRETQYF. DNA of the CDR3: TGTGCCAGCACCGTGGGGGGAAGGGAGACCCAGTACTTC.

The chain employs TRBV9 and TRBJ2-7; a possible D gene is TRBD2 (6 bases). Germline assignment: CDR1 SGDLS and CDR2 YYNGEE. V lost 0 bases and J lost 3, with 13 bases in between. The CDR3 is 15 residues long. The CDR3 here is CASSVGSEGLYEQYF. In nucleotides, the CDR3 is TGTGCCAGCAGCGTAGGGTCGGAGGGCCTCTACGAGCAGTACTTC.

V gene TRBV5-5 combines with J gene TRBJ2-7, with TRBD2 as a possible D gene (5 bases). The CDR3 spans 13 residues. CDR1 is SGHKS and CDR2 is YYEKEE in the germline V gene (reference sequence). V lost 2 bases and J 6 bases, leaving 12 bases between the germline ends. Here the CDR3 reads CASSFPPGSEQYF. The CDR3 DNA sequence: TGTGCCAGCAGCTTCCCCCCGGGGAGCGAGCAGTACTTC.